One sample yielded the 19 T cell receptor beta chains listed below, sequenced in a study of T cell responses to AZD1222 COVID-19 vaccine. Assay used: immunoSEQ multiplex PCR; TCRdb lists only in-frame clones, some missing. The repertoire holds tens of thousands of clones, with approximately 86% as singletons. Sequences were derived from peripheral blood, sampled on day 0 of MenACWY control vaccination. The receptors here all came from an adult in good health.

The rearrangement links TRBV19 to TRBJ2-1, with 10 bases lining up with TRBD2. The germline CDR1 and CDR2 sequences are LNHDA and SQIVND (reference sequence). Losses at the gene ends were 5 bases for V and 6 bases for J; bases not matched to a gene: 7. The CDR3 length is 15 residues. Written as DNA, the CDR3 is TGTGCCAGTAGTGCCCAGCGGGGGGGCCCCAATGAGCAGTTCTTC. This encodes CASSAQRGGPNEQFF.

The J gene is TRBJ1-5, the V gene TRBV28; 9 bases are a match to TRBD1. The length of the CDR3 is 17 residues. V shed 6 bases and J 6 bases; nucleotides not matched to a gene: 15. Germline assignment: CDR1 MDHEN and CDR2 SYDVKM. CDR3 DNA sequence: TGTGCCAGCAGGGAAATCGGGACAGGGATGGGTGGTCAGCCCCAGCATTTT. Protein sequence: CASREIGTGMGGQPQHF.

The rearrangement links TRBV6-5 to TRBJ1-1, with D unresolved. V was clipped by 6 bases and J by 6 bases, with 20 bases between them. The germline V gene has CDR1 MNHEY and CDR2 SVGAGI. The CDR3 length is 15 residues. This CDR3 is CASRTSAHPTPEAFF. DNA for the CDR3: TGTGCCAGCAGGACAAGCGCCCACCCAACCCCTGAAGCTTTCTTT.

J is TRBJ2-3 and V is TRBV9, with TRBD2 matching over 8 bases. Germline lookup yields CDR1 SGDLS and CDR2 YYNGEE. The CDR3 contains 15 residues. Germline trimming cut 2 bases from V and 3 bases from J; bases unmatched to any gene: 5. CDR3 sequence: CASSVSSGQTDTQYF. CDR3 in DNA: TGTGCCAGCAGCGTTTCTAGCGGGCAGACAGATACGCAGTATTTT.

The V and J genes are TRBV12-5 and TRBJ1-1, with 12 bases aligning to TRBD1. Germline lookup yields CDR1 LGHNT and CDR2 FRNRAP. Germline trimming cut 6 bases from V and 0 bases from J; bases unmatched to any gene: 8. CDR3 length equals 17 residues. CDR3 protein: CASGPPGQGALNTEAFF. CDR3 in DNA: TGTGCTAGTGGCCCCCCGGGACAGGGGGCTTTGAACACTGAAGCTTTCTTT. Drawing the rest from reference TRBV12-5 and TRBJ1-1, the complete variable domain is DARVTQTPRHKVTEMGQEVTMRCQPILGHNTVFWYRQTMMQGLELLAYFRNRAPLDDSGMPKDRFSAEMPDATLATLKIQPSEPRDSAVYFCASGPPGQGALNTEAFFGQGTRLTVV.

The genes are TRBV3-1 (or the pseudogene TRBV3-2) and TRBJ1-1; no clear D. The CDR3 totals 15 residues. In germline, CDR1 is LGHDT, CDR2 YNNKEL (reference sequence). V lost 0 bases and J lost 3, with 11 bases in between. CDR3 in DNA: TGTGCCAGCAGCCAAGACTATAACGCATACACTGAAGCTTTCTTT. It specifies CASSQDYNAYTEAFF.

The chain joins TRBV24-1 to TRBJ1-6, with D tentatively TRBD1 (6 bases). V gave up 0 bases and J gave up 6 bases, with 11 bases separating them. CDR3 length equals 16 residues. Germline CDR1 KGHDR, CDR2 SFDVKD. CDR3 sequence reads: CATSDLRRGGNSPLHF. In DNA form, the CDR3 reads TGTGCCACCAGTGATTTGCGCAGGGGTGGTAATTCACCCCTCCACTTT.

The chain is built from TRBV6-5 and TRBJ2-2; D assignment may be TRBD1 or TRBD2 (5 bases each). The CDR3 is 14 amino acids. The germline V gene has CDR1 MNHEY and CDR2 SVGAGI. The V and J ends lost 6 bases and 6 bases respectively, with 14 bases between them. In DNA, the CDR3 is TGTGCCAGCAGAGCGGCAGGGTCTGCCGGGGAGCTGTTTTTT. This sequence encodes CASRAAGSAGELFF.

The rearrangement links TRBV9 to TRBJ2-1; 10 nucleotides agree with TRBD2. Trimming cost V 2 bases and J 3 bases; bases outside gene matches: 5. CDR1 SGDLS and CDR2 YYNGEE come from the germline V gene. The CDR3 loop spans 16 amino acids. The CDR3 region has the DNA TGTGCCAGCAGCGTCGGACTAGCGGCCGACTACAATGAGCAGTTCTTC. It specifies CASSVGLAADYNEQFF. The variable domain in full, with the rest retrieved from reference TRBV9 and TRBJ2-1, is DSGVTQTPKHLITATGQRVTLRCSPRSGDLSVYWYQQSLDQGLQFLIQYYNGEERAKGNILERFSAQQFPDLHSELNLSSLELGDSALYFCASSVGLAADYNEQFFGPGTRLTVL.

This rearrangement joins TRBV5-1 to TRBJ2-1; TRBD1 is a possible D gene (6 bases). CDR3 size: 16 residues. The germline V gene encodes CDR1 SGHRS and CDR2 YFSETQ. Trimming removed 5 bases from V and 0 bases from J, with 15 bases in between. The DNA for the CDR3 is TGCGCCAGCAGAGTAAAAGGGGGAACCTCCTACAATGAGCAGTTCTTC. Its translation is CASRVKGGTSYNEQFF. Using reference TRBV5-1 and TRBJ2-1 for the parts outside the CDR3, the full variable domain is KAGVTQTPRYLIKTRGQQVTLSCSPISGHRSVSWYQQTPGQGLQFLFEYFSETQRNKGNFPGRFSGRQFSNSRSEMNVSTLELGDSALYLCASRVKGGTSYNEQFFGPGTRLTVL.

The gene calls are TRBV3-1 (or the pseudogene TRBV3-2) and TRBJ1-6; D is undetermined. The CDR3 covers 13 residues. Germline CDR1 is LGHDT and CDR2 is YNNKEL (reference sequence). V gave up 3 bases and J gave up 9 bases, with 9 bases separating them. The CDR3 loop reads CASSHGDSSPLHF. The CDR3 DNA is TGTGCCAGCAGCCACGGCGATAGTTCACCCCTCCACTTT.

The CDR3 loop is CATSSGTGPDTEAFF. CDR3 bases: TGTGCCACCAGTTCCGGGACAGGCCCGGACACTGAAGCTTTCTTT. The V call is TRBV24-1, the J call TRBJ1-1, with 8 bases fitting TRBD1. Germline V gives CDR1 KGHDR, CDR2 SFDVKD. The trim removed 6 bases at V and 3 bases at J, leaving 8 bases unmatched. This CDR3 comprises 15 residues.

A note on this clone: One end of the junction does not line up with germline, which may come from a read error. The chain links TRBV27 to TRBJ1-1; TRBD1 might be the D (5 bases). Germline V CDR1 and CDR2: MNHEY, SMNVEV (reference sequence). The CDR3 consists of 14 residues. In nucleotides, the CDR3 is TGTGCCGGCAGGATTGCACAGGCGAACACTGAAGCTTTCTTT. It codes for CAGRIAQANTEAFF.

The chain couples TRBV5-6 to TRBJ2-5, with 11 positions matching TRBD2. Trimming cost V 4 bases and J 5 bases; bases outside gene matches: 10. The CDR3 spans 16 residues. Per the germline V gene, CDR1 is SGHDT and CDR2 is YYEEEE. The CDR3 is CASSLLSGGERETQYF. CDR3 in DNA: TGTGCCAGCAGCCTACTTAGCGGGGGGGAACGGGAGACCCAGTACTTC.

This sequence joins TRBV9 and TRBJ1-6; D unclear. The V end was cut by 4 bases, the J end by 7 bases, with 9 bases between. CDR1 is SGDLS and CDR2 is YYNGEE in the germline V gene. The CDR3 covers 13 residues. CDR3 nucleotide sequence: TGTGCCAGCAGCCTTCTAGGGAATTCACCCCTCCACTTT. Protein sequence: CASSLLGNSPLHF.

As DNA, the CDR3 is TGTGCCAGCAGTCCCCTAAGGGCAACTAATGAAAAACTGTTTTTT. It is translated as CASSPLRATNEKLFF. The gene calls are TRBV6-5 and TRBJ1-4; D gene unclear. CDR1 and CDR2 (germline): MNHEY, SVGAGI. The CDR3 covers 15 residues. V lost 5 bases, J lost 0 bases, and 10 bases lay in between.

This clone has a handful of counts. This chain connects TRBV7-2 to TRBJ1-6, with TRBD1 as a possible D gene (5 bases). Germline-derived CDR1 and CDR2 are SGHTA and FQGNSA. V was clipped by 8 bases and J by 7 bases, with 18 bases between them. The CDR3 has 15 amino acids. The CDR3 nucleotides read TGTGCCAGCCGCTCTCTAGGGACTAGAAATTCACCCCTCCACTTT. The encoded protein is CASRSLGTRNSPLHF.

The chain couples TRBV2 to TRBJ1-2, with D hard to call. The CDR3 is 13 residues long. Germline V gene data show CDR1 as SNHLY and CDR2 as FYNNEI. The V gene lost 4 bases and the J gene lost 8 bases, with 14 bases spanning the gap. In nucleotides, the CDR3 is TGTGCCAGCAGTGTAGGTCAGGTTGGGGGCTACACCTTC. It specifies CASSVGQVGGYTF.

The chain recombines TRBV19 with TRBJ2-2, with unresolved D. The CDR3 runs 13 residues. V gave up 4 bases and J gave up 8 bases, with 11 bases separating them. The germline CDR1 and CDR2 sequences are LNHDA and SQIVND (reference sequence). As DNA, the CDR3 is TGTGCCAGTAGTAGAATGAACTCTGGGGAGCTGTTTTTT. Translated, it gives CASSRMNSGELFF.